Listed below are T cell receptor beta chains from one sample, sequenced in a study of shared clonotypes between healthy human individuals. The method was immunoSEQ multiplex PCR; TCRdb's version includes in-frame clones alone and lacks a portion of them. Of approximately 940,000 clones listed, less than 85% are singletons. What was sequenced was memory CD4+ T cells sorted from blood. These TCRs come from a man aged 18 to 30 in good health. Each CDR3 is given with its conserved first and last residue. The D gene is left open where the match is weak. Clone size, where shown, is once, few, many, or a class for clones that have expanded.

d_call: .; v_call: TRBV6-1; clone_size: .; j_call: TRBJ2-7; cdr3_aa: CASSEDPGAHYEQYF; cdr3_nt: TGTGCCAGCAGTGAAGACCCGGGAGCCCACTACGAGCAGTACTTC
d_call: TRBD1; v_call: TRBV4-3; clone_size: many; j_call: TRBJ2-3; cdr3_aa: CASSQDWDRATDTQYF; cdr3_nt: TGCGCCAGCAGCCAAGACTGGGACAGAGCCACAGATACGCAGTATTTT
d_call: .; v_call: TRBV20-1; clone_size: .; j_call: TRBJ2-5; cdr3_aa: CSATDLVAQYF; cdr3_nt: TGCAGTGCTACAGACTTGGTGGCCCAGTACTTC
d_call: .; v_call: TRBV27; clone_size: few; j_call: TRBJ1-2; cdr3_aa: CASSLQGGTNYGYTF; cdr3_nt: TGTGCCAGCAGTTTACAGGGAGGGACCAACTATGGCTACACCTTC
d_call: .; v_call: TRBV30; clone_size: .; j_call: TRBJ1-5; cdr3_aa: CAWSVRTVAYNQPQHF; cdr3_nt: TGTGCCTGGAGTGTAAGGACTGTCGCCTACAATCAGCCCCAGCATTTT
d_call: .; v_call: TRBV10-3; clone_size: .; j_call: TRBJ2-5; cdr3_aa: CAISGADGTQYF; cdr3_nt: TGTGCCATCAGTGGAGCAGATGGGACCCAGTACTTC
d_call: .; v_call: TRBV10-1; clone_size: .; j_call: TRBJ2-7; cdr3_aa: CASSESHKRGVYEQYF; cdr3_nt: TGCGCCAGCAGTGAGAGCCATAAAAGGGGGGTATACGAGCAGTACTTC
d_call: .; v_call: TRBV30; clone_size: few; j_call: TRBJ2-7; cdr3_aa: CAWRGDGRSYEQYF; cdr3_nt: TGTGCCTGGAGGGGGGACGGTAGGTCCTACGAGCAGTACTTC
d_call: .; v_call: TRBV28; clone_size: .; j_call: TRBJ1-2; cdr3_aa: CASTWGSLGSYGYTF; cdr3_nt: TGTGCCAGCACATGGGGCAGCCTAGGAAGCTATGGCTACACCTTC
d_call: .; v_call: TRBV6-5; clone_size: .; j_call: TRBJ1-3; cdr3_aa: CASSSGGLGNTIYF; cdr3_nt: TGTGCCAGCAGTTCCGGGGGGCTGGGAAACACCATATATTTT
d_call: .; v_call: TRBV7-4; clone_size: few; j_call: TRBJ1-5; cdr3_aa: CASSSAGLGRNNQPQHF; cdr3_nt: TGTGCCAGCAGCTCAGCGGGCCTCGGACGGAACAATCAGCCCCAGCATTTT
d_call: .; v_call: TRBV30; clone_size: few; j_call: TRBJ1-1; cdr3_aa: CAWSAQHTEAFF; cdr3_nt: TGTGCCTGGAGTGCACAGCACACTGAAGCTTTCTTT
d_call: .; v_call: TRBV15; clone_size: .; j_call: TRBJ2-3; cdr3_aa: CATSTLPGDTQYF; cdr3_nt: TGTGCCACCAGTACACTGCCCGGAGATACGCAGTATTTT
d_call: .; v_call: TRBV18; clone_size: few; j_call: TRBJ2-7; cdr3_aa: CASSPSYRDPEQYF; cdr3_nt: TGTGCCAGCTCACCAAGCTACAGGGATCCCGAGCAGTACTTC
d_call: .; v_call: TRBV10-3; clone_size: .; j_call: TRBJ2-5; cdr3_aa: CAISESQSGRTQYF; cdr3_nt: TGTGCCATCAGTGAGAGTCAATCTGGAAGGACCCAGTACTTC
d_call: TRBD1; v_call: TRBV28; clone_size: .; j_call: TRBJ2-7; cdr3_aa: CASSLSLDRGTYEQYF; cdr3_nt: TGTGCCAGCAGTTTATCCCTGGACAGGGGTACGTACGAGCAGTACTTC
d_call: .; v_call: TRBV5-1; clone_size: .; j_call: TRBJ1-1; cdr3_aa: CASSPGGGLGEAFF; cdr3_nt: TGCGCCAGCAGCCCGGGTGGGGGGCTGGGTGAAGCTTTCTTT
d_call: .; v_call: TRBV4-3; clone_size: .; j_call: TRBJ1-2; cdr3_aa: CASSQKPGYYGYTF; cdr3_nt: TGCGCCAGCAGCCAAAAACCGGGTTACTATGGCTACACCTTC
d_call: .; v_call: TRBV2; clone_size: few; j_call: TRBJ1-3; cdr3_aa: CASSELGPGSSPGNTIYF; cdr3_nt: TGTGCCAGCAGTGAATTGGGGCCAGGGAGTTCACCTGGAAACACCATATATTTT
d_call: .; v_call: TRBV14; clone_size: many; j_call: TRBJ2-2; cdr3_aa: CASSARSTITGELFF; cdr3_nt: TGTGCCAGCAGCGCCCGATCGACCATCACCGGGGAGCTGTTTTTT
d_call: .; v_call: TRBV20-1; clone_size: .; j_call: TRBJ1-2; cdr3_aa: CSALGALGYTF; cdr3_nt: TGCAGTGCACTGGGGGCCTTGGGCTACACCTTC
d_call: .; v_call: TRBV7-2; clone_size: .; j_call: TRBJ2-3; cdr3_aa: CASSFSWADTQYF; cdr3_nt: TGTGCCAGCAGCTTCTCTTGGGCAGATACGCAGTATTTT
d_call: .; v_call: TRBV6-5; clone_size: .; j_call: TRBJ2-7; cdr3_aa: CASTRRQGGNEQYF; cdr3_nt: TGTGCCAGCACCCGACGGCAGGGGGGGAACGAGCAGTACTTC
d_call: .; v_call: TRBV5-8; clone_size: .; j_call: TRBJ2-5; cdr3_aa: CASSSPGAMYQETQYF; cdr3_nt: TGTGCCAGCAGCTCCCCGGGGGCGATGTACCAAGAGACCCAGTACTTC
d_call: .; v_call: TRBV6-6; clone_size: .; j_call: TRBJ2-3; cdr3_aa: CASSTGGTDTQYF; cdr3_nt: TGTGCCAGCAGTACTGGGGGCACAGATACGCAGTATTTT
d_call: .; v_call: TRBV2; clone_size: .; j_call: TRBJ2-2; cdr3_aa: CASRRGTGELFF; cdr3_nt: TGTGCCAGCAGGAGGGGGACCGGGGAGCTGTTTTTT
d_call: TRBD1; v_call: TRBV4-1; clone_size: once; j_call: TRBJ2-1; cdr3_aa: CASSQEGGQGAYEQFF; cdr3_nt: TGCGCCAGCAGCCAAGAAGGAGGACAGGGGGCATATGAGCAGTTCTTC
d_call: .; v_call: TRBV6-6; clone_size: .; j_call: TRBJ1-3; cdr3_aa: CASSYSTGRARNTIYF; cdr3_nt: TGTGCCAGCAGTTACTCGACGGGCAGGGCTAGAAACACCATATATTTT
d_call: .; v_call: TRBV6-6; clone_size: .; j_call: TRBJ1-1; cdr3_aa: CASRKEARTEAFF; cdr3_nt: TGTGCCAGCAGGAAGGAAGCCCGCACTGAAGCTTTCTTT
d_call: .; v_call: TRBV11-2; clone_size: .; j_call: TRBJ2-3; cdr3_aa: CASTPDGNTDTQYF; cdr3_nt: TGTGCCAGCACGCCCGATGGTAACACAGATACGCAGTATTTT
d_call: TRBD1; v_call: TRBV29-1; clone_size: .; j_call: TRBJ1-2; cdr3_aa: CSVAVSQGDHGYTF; cdr3_nt: TGCAGCGTTGCAGTATCCCAGGGGGATCATGGCTACACCTTC
d_call: .; v_call: TRBV30; clone_size: .; j_call: TRBJ1-6; cdr3_aa: CAWSGGPLGVSPLHF; cdr3_nt: TGTGCCTGGAGTGGGGGGCCCCTTGGGGTTTCACCCCTCCACTTT
d_call: TRBD2; v_call: TRBV10-3; clone_size: few; j_call: TRBJ2-3; cdr3_aa: CAISTLAGGTDTQYF; cdr3_nt: TGTGCCATCAGCACGTTAGCGGGAGGCACAGATACGCAGTATTTT
d_call: TRBD2; v_call: TRBV7-9; clone_size: .; j_call: TRBJ2-1; cdr3_aa: CASSLPSGRSYNEQFF; cdr3_nt: TGTGCCAGCAGCTTACCTAGCGGGAGATCCTACAATGAGCAGTTCTTC
d_call: .; v_call: TRBV9; clone_size: .; j_call: TRBJ1-2; cdr3_aa: CASSVEGVSGYTF; cdr3_nt: TGTGCCAGCAGCGTAGAAGGGGTGAGTGGCTACACCTTC
d_call: .; v_call: TRBV5-4; clone_size: .; j_call: TRBJ1-1; cdr3_aa: CASSLNDRPNTEAFF; cdr3_nt: TGTGCCAGCAGCTTAAATGACAGGCCGAACACTGAAGCTTTCTTT
d_call: .; v_call: TRBV7-6; clone_size: .; j_call: TRBJ2-3; cdr3_aa: CASSSGGTDTQYF; cdr3_nt: TGTGCCAGCAGCTCTGGGGGGACAGATACGCAGTATTTT
d_call: TRBD1; v_call: TRBV5-1; clone_size: few; j_call: TRBJ2-3; cdr3_aa: CASSQPGQDTQYF; cdr3_nt: TGCGCCAGCAGCCAACCGGGACAGGATACGCAGTATTTT
d_call: .; v_call: TRBV30; clone_size: .; j_call: TRBJ2-7; cdr3_aa: CAWSEARSGEQYF; cdr3_nt: TGTGCCTGGAGTGAAGCTAGATCGGGCGAGCAGTACTTC
d_call: .; v_call: TRBV5-4; clone_size: .; j_call: TRBJ1-1; cdr3_aa: CASRTLNTEAFF; cdr3_nt: TGTGCCAGCAGAACACTGAACACTGAAGCTTTCTTT
d_call: .; v_call: TRBV12-2; clone_size: once; j_call: TRBJ2-7; cdr3_aa: CASRLSPQGYEQYF; cdr3_nt: TGTGCAAGTCGCTTATCACCGCAGGGCTACGAGCAGTACTTC
d_call: TRBD1; v_call: TRBV9; clone_size: .; j_call: TRBJ1-6; cdr3_aa: CASSGPGTGVSPLHF; cdr3_nt: TGTGCCAGCAGCGGTCCCGGGACAGGGGTTTCACCCCTCCACTTT
d_call: TRBD1; v_call: TRBV7-2; clone_size: .; j_call: TRBJ1-1; cdr3_aa: CASSRQGGNTEAFF; cdr3_nt: TGTGCCAGCAGTAGACAGGGGGGGAACACTGAAGCTTTCTTT
d_call: .; v_call: TRBV30; clone_size: .; j_call: TRBJ2-5; cdr3_aa: CAWSIRGGGTAQYF; cdr3_nt: TGTGCCTGGAGCATACGAGGTGGGGGGACGGCCCAGTACTTC
d_call: .; v_call: TRBV11-1; clone_size: .; j_call: TRBJ1-2; cdr3_aa: CASSSTGFSYGYTF; cdr3_nt: TGTGCCAGCAGCTCGACAGGTTTTTCCTATGGCTACACCTTC
d_call: TRBD2; v_call: TRBV7-9; clone_size: .; j_call: TRBJ2-7; cdr3_aa: CASSFGGRVIDEQYF; cdr3_nt: TGTGCCAGCAGCTTCGGGGGGAGGGTCATCGACGAGCAGTACTTC
d_call: .; v_call: TRBV7-9; clone_size: once; j_call: TRBJ1-6; cdr3_aa: CASSPTGSGSPLHF; cdr3_nt: TGTGCCAGCAGCCCGACGGGGTCGGGTTCACCCCTCCACTTT
d_call: .; v_call: TRBV19; clone_size: few; j_call: TRBJ1-6; cdr3_aa: CASRTQGAPLHF; cdr3_nt: TGTGCCAGTAGGACCCAGGGAGCACCCCTCCACTTT
d_call: TRBD1; v_call: TRBV7-9; clone_size: .; j_call: TRBJ1-5; cdr3_aa: CASRGQVNQPQHF; cdr3_nt: TGTGCCAGCCGAGGACAGGTCAATCAGCCCCAGCATTTT
d_call: .; v_call: TRBV18; clone_size: .; j_call: TRBJ2-2; cdr3_aa: CASSPVGELFF; cdr3_nt: TGTGCCAGCTCACCCGTTGGGGAGCTGTTTTTT
d_call: .; v_call: TRBV5-6; clone_size: .; j_call: TRBJ1-1; cdr3_aa: CASSFQGPNTEAFF; cdr3_nt: TGTGCCAGCAGCTTCCAGGGACCGAACACTGAAGCTTTCTTT
d_call: .; v_call: TRBV7-9; clone_size: .; j_call: TRBJ2-5; cdr3_aa: CASSSSQGPPPETQYF; cdr3_nt: TGTGCCAGCAGCTCCAGCCAGGGTCCCCCTCCAGAGACCCAGTACTTC
d_call: .; v_call: TRBV5-6; clone_size: .; j_call: TRBJ2-1; cdr3_aa: CASRGLDSYNEQFF; cdr3_nt: TGTGCCAGCAGAGGCCTGGACTCCTACAATGAGCAGTTCTTC